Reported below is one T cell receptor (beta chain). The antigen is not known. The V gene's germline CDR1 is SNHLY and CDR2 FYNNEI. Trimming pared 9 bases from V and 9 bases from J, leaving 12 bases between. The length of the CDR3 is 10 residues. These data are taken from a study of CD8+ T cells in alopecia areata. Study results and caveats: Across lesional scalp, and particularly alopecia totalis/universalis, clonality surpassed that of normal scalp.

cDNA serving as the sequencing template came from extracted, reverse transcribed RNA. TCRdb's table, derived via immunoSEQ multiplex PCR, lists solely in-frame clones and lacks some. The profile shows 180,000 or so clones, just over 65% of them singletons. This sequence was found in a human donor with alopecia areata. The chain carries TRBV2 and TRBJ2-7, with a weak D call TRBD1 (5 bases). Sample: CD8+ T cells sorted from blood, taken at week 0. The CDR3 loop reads CASQGRVQYF. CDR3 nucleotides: TGTGCCAGTCAGGGTCGTGTGCAGTACTTC.